The entry below gives a single T cell receptor (beta chain) sequence along with its context. Its antigen is undetermined. Genomic DNA was employed as the template in profiling TCR beta VDJ and CDR3. TCRdb re-called the reads with MiXCR, one entry per CDR3 protein. This sample has 200,000 to 250,000 distinct CDR3 sequences, with over 40% found just once. Flow cytometry had shown expanded CD8+CD57+ cells in the patients chosen for sequencing. This record belongs to a study of CD8+CD57+ T cells in acquired aplastic anemia. Overall study findings and caveats: Patients and controls shared some 30 CD8+ CDR3 sequences, highly expressed in patients.

This CDR3 has 13 amino acids. In germline, CDR1 is WNHNN, CDR2 SYGVQD (reference sequence). The V end lost 2 bases, the J end lost 4 bases, and 8 bases lay between the germline ends. This chain links TRBV10-1 with TRBJ1-2, with no clear D. The origin of this receptor is a human donor with aplastic anemia. What was sequenced was sorted CD4+, CD8+, or CD8+CD57+ T cells (not recorded which) from PBMCs. CDR3 residues: CASSEAETYGYTF. CDR3 coding DNA: TGCGCCAGCAGTGAGGCAGAGACCTATGGCTACACCTTC.